This T cell receptor beta chain was profiled in a study of T cells in Graves' hyperthyroidism and ophthalmopathy. Overall study findings and caveats: Prediction of ophthalmopathy progression came a median 6.5 months pre-onset. Ophthalmopathy was told apart from stable hyperthyroidism by a 13 V-J model.

Worth noting for this clonotype: Its antigen is currently unknown.

The CDR3 consists of 16 residues. After removal of 6 bases from V and 6 bases from J, the junction contained 8 bases not matched to a gene. Germline CDR1 is SGDLS and CDR2 is YYNGEE. Researchers defined stable Graves' hyperthyroidism as no ophthalmopathy progression within 18 months. Lactation, pregnancy, other autoimmune disease or uncontrolled infection excluded patients. RNA transcripts provided the source from which TCR beta CDR3 regions were amplified. During a first-round RT-PCR of the TCR CDR3, the HTBI primer set was used. TCRdb fed the multiplex PCR reads into MiXCR, producing one record per CDR3 protein. This table has some 500,000 distinct CDR3 sequences, about 15% appearing once.

Material for sequencing was blood. The origin of this receptor is a woman aged 18-30 years with Graves' hyperthyroidism. The chain employs TRBV9 and TRBJ2-2, with TRBD2 matching over 13 bases. The CDR3 spells CASTLGLAGMSGELFF. The CDR3 bases are TGTGCCAGCACCCTGGGACTAGCGGGAATGTCCGGGGAGCTGTTTTTT.